This TCR beta chain appears in the sequencing data of a study of shared clonotypes between healthy human individuals. Cells designated naive CD8 were CD45RO-negative and were positively selected for CCR7, with terminally differentiated effector memory CD45RA+ cells excluded. The assay was immunoSEQ multiplex PCR, and TCRdb's table has in-frame clones only and misses some. The sample records approximately 2,200,000 clones, 85% to 95% being singletons. The CDR3 covers 12 residues. Looked up from germline, CDR1 is MNHNS and CDR2 is SASEGT. Trimming took off 8 bases at V and 5 bases at J, with 12 bases between the two ends.

Sequenced sample: naive CD8+ T cells from PBMCs. This rearrangement joins TRBV6-1 to TRBJ1-1, with D unclear. The receptor comes from a man younger than 35 in good health. Some clones in this sample may be carry-over from other donors' samples. CDR3 sequence reads: CASYADFTEAFF. In DNA, the CDR3 is TGTGCCAGCTATGCAGATTTTACTGAAGCTTTCTTT.